A single sample is the source of the 19 T cell receptor beta chains below, sequenced in a study of PD-1 blockade in classical Hodgkin lymphoma. Only in-frame clones appear in the TCRdb table, and some are missing; sequencing was by immunoSEQ multiplex PCR. The sample shows some 13,000 clones, 82% of them seen only once. Relapse was seen in all patients after autologous stem cell transplantation, and brentuximab vedotin exposure was variable. The source was peripheral blood mononuclear cells (PBMCs), collected at baseline. These receptors were obtained from a human donor with classical Hodgkin lymphoma.

As for this clone: Relative to the germline gene, one junction end is altered; a read error may explain this. This sequence joins TRBV18 and TRBJ2-1; D is ambiguous. The CDR3 has 15 residues. CDR1 is KGHSH and CDR2 is LQKENI in the germline V gene. CDR3 sequence: CASSPPLGSYNEQFF. The CDR3 nucleotides read TGTGCCAGCTCCCCACCCCTCGGTTCCTACAATGAGCAGTTCTTC.

The chain employs TRBV7-2 and TRBJ2-3; D is ambiguous. CDR1 is SGHTA, CDR2 FQGNSA, per germline. V shed 5 bases and J shed 6 bases, with 15 bases lying between them. The CDR3 is 14 amino acids. The CDR3 loop reads CASSPLGLGDTQYF. Written as DNA, the CDR3 is TGTGCCAGCAGCCCTTTAGGTTTAGGGGATACGCAGTATTTT.

This clone was counted a few times. The chain uses TRBV10-3 and TRBJ2-5; 9 bases match TRBD1. CDR1 and CDR2 from the germline V gene are ENHRY and SYGVKD. After removal of 2 bases from V and 5 bases from J, the junction contained 9 bases not matched to a gene. This CDR3 is built from 16 residues. CDR3: CAISEESTGGSETQYF. Written as DNA, the CDR3 is TGTGCCATCAGTGAGGAATCCACAGGGGGCAGTGAGACCCAGTACTTC.

This clone was found a few times. The chain uses TRBV7-7 and TRBJ1-1; 7 positions agree with TRBD1. Trimming took 5 bases from V and 4 from J; bases not matched to a gene: 4. Per germline, CDR1 SSHAT and CDR2 FNYEAQ (reference sequence). This CDR3 region has 13 residues. In DNA form, the CDR3 reads TGTGCCAGCAGCCTAAGACAGGGCACTGAAGCTTTCTTT. Its protein is CASSLRQGTEAFF.

The chain is built from TRBV16 and TRBJ1-1, with D unclear. From germline, CDR1 is KGHSY and CDR2 FQNENV. This CDR3 is built from 13 residues. V was pared by 1 base and J by 3 bases, with 6 bases between. DNA for the CDR3: TGTGCCAGCAGCCAATTAGAAGACACTGAAGCTTTCTTT. The encoded protein is CASSQLEDTEAFF. The variable domain in full, with the rest retrieved from reference TRBV16 and TRBJ1-1, is GEEVAQTPKHLVRGEGQKAKLYCAPIKGHSYVFWYQQVLKNEFKFLISFQNENVFDETGMPKERFSAKCLPNSPCSLEIQATKLEDSAVYFCASSQLEDTEAFFGQGTRLTVV.

The chain has TRBV7-9 and TRBJ1-1, with D maybe TRBD1 (6 bases). This CDR3 is 14 amino acids long. CDR1 SEHNR and CDR2 FQNEAQ come from the germline V gene (reference sequence). Trimming took 3 bases from V and 0 from J, leaving 8 bases between them. DNA of the CDR3: TGTGCCAGCAGCTTCTCAGGGGTGAACACTGAAGCTTTCTTT. Translating gives CASSFSGVNTEAFF.

The chain joins TRBV30 to TRBJ1-2, with 7 bases fitting TRBD1. Germline-derived CDR1 and CDR2 are GTSNPN and SVGIG (reference sequence). With V trimmed by 4 bases and J by 4 bases, 12 bases remained unmatched. The CDR3 totals 15 residues. This CDR3 reads CAWMDWTGVFYGYTF. The CDR3 DNA follows: TGTGCCTGGATGGACTGGACAGGAGTCTTCTATGGCTACACCTTC.

This chain joins TRBV5-1 and TRBJ2-5; maybe TRBD1 (6 bases). The V and J ends lost 0 bases and 5 bases respectively, with 8 bases between them. Germline V gene sequence: CDR1 SGHRS, CDR2 YFSETQ. The CDR3 length is 13 residues. As DNA, the CDR3 is TGCGCCAGCAGCTTGGAGGGGGTTGAGACCCAGTACTTC. Translating it yields CASSLEGVETQYF.

The CDR3 DNA is TGCGCCAGCAGCAACGGACAGGGGGGTTTCTCTAGGGGTTCACCCCTCCACTTT. Amino acid sequence: CASSNGQGGFSRGSPLHF. This chain uses TRBV5-1 with TRBJ1-6, with TRBD1 matching 10 bases. V trimming: 4 bases; J trimming: 9 bases; junction bases outside the gene matches: 16. This CDR3 has 18 residues. The germline CDR1 and CDR2 sequences are SGHRS and YFSETQ.

As for this clone: Just one base apart from a much larger clone, this may be a read error. The chain couples TRBV6-1 to TRBJ2-7, with D hard to call. V was trimmed by 1 base and J by 1 base, leaving 5 bases between them. Germline CDR1 is MNHNS and CDR2 is SASEGT. This CDR3 spans 13 amino acids. The CDR3 spells CASSEGGSYEQYF. CDR3 nucleotides: TGTGCCAGCAGTGAAGGGGGTTCCTACGAGCAGTACTTC.

This rearrangement joins TRBV4-3 to TRBJ2-2; D unresolved. Per germline, CDR1 LGHNA and CDR2 YSLEER. V was cut by 4 bases and J by 4 bases, with 10 bases left in between. This CDR3 has 14 amino acids. Written as DNA, the CDR3 is TGCGCCAGCAGCCCTTACATAGGCACCGGGGAGCTGTTTTTT. This encodes CASSPYIGTGELFF.

The CDR3 nucleotides read TGTGCCAGCAGGGGGACGCCCCCGAATGAGCAGTTCTTC. Its translation is CASRGTPPNEQFF. The rearrangement uses TRBV6-1 and TRBJ2-1; the D call may be TRBD1 or TRBD2 (5 bases each). CDR3 length: 13 residues. Trimming removed 6 bases at V and 7 bases at J, with 13 bases between. Germline values: CDR1 MNHNS, CDR2 SASEGT.

The chain recombines TRBV7-9 with TRBJ2-7, with D perhaps TRBD2 (5 bases). This CDR3 contains 12 residues. V gave up 5 bases and J gave up 3 bases, with 8 bases separating them. CDR1 and CDR2 (germline): SEHNR, FQNEAQ (reference sequence). The CDR3 loop reads CASSPGGYEQYF. CDR3 nucleotide sequence: TGTGCCAGCAGCCCCGGAGGCTACGAGCAGTACTTC.

The rearrangement links TRBV6-5 to TRBJ2-7, with a tentative D call TRBD2 (5 bases). The CDR3 is 15 residues long. CDR1 and CDR2 (germline): MNHEY, SVGAGI. The germline V and J ends were trimmed by 7 bases and 3 bases, with 19 bases remaining between them. CDR3 in DNA: TGTGCCAGCACCATCAATCGGGGTCCCTACTACGAGCAGTACTTC. This gives the protein CASTINRGPYYEQYF.

V gene TRBV7-9 combines with J gene TRBJ2-5; TRBD1 agrees at 7 bases. The germline V gene encodes CDR1 SEHNR and CDR2 FQNEAQ (reference sequence). This CDR3 region has 15 residues. V shed 1 base and J 1 base; nucleotides not matched to a gene: 3. The CDR3 region is CASSLDRDSQETQYF. The CDR3 bases are TGTGCCAGCAGCTTAGACCGGGACAGCCAAGAGACCCAGTACTTC.

The chain combines TRBV7-8 with TRBJ2-1; no clear D. There are 15 residues in the CDR3. Looked up from germline, CDR1 is SGHVS and CDR2 is FQNEAQ. Trimming pared 1 base from V and 4 bases from J, leaving 11 bases between. CDR3 bases: TGTGCCAGCAGCTTAGGCCCGGGTAATTACAATGAGCAGTTCTTC. This translates into CASSLGPGNYNEQFF.

J is TRBJ1-2 and V is TRBV30; 7 bases map to TRBD1. Germline values: CDR1 GTSNPN, CDR2 SVGIG (reference sequence). This CDR3 comprises 16 residues. V trimming: 4 bases; J trimming: 4 bases; junction bases outside the gene matches: 15. This chain's CDR3 is CAWTSPQGGATYGYTF. The CDR3 coding sequence is TGTGCCTGGACCTCACCGCAAGGGGGCGCGACCTATGGCTACACCTTC.

The chain recombines TRBV29-1 with TRBJ1-1; 7 bases align to TRBD1. Per germline, CDR1 SQVTM and CDR2 ANQGSEA. Trimming cost V 3 bases and J 6 bases; bases outside gene matches: 7. This CDR3 is built from 13 residues. CDR3 nucleotides: TGCAGCGTTGACAAGGACAGGTTCTCTGAAGCTTTCTTT. Translated, it gives CSVDKDRFSEAFF.

The rearrangement links TRBV10-3 to TRBJ1-1; 10 bases line up with TRBD1. J lost 0 bases, V lost 6 bases, and 4 bases had no gene match. From germline, CDR1 is ENHRY and CDR2 SYGVKD. CDR3 size: 15 residues. CDR3 DNA sequence: TGTGCCATCAGGGACAGGGGGACACTGAACACTGAAGCTTTCTTT. This codes for CAIRDRGTLNTEAFF.